Listed below are T cell receptor beta chains from one sample, sequenced in a study of prognosis after radiotherapy for stage I lung cancer. MiXCR was run by TCRdb on the multiplex PCR reads, yielding one entry per CDR3 protein. The data show about 31,000 distinct CDR3 sequences, with approximately 30% seen just once and around 35% held by the top ten. The material was PBMCs, obtained before or after stereotactic body radiation therapy (not recorded which). Receptors were obtained from a donor of 50 years or more with non-small cell lung cancer. CDR3s include the opening cysteine and the closing phenylalanine or tryptophan. D genes are given only for firm matches. Size values are once, few and many counts, or a class for expanded clones, and some rows have none.

clone_size: many
d_call: -
v_call: TRBV20-1
j_call: TRBJ2-2
cdr3_aa: CSARVANTGELFF
cdr3_nt: TGCAGTGCTAGAGTCGCGAACACCGGGGAGCTGTTTTTT

clone_size: -
d_call: TRBD2
v_call: TRBV27
j_call: TRBJ2-1
cdr3_aa: CASSSGLTSNEQFF
cdr3_nt: TGTGCCAGCAGTTCGGGACTAACTTCCAATGAGCAGTTCTTC

clone_size: many
d_call: -
v_call: TRBV15
j_call: TRBJ2-5
cdr3_aa: CATSTGHPKETQYF
cdr3_nt: TGTGCCACCAGCACCGGACACCCCAAAGAGACCCAGTACTTC

clone_size: many
d_call: -
v_call: TRBV6-1
j_call: TRBJ1-3
cdr3_aa: CASSNTGYGNTIYF
cdr3_nt: TGTGCCAGCAGTAACACAGGATATGGAAACACCATATATTTT

clone_size: -
d_call: -
v_call: TRBV6-2/TRBV6-3
j_call: TRBJ2-2
cdr3_aa: CASSPWSGPGGELFF
cdr3_nt: TGTGCCAGCAGTCCCTGGTCAGGGCCCGGCGGTGAGCTGTTTTTT

clone_size: many
d_call: -
v_call: TRBV11-3
j_call: TRBJ1-1
cdr3_aa: CASSLHPGTEAFF
cdr3_nt: TGTGCCAGCAGCCTCCACCCCGGTACTGAAGCTTTCTTT

clone_size: many
d_call: TRBD1
v_call: TRBV6-1
j_call: TRBJ2-3
cdr3_aa: CASSVTQGSTDTQYF
cdr3_nt: TGTGCCAGCAGTGTAACACAGGGGAGCACAGATACGCAGTATTTT

clone_size: -
d_call: TRBD1
v_call: TRBV20-1
j_call: TRBJ1-5
cdr3_aa: CSAKRTGHSNQPQHF
cdr3_nt: TGCAGTGCTAAAAGGACAGGCCACAGCAATCAGCCCCAGCATTTT

clone_size: -
d_call: TRBD2
v_call: TRBV9
j_call: TRBJ2-3
cdr3_aa: CASSAEGLAGVDTQYF
cdr3_nt: TGTGCCAGCAGCGCAGAGGGACTAGCGGGAGTTGATACGCAGTATTTT

clone_size: many
d_call: -
v_call: TRBV28
j_call: TRBJ2-3
cdr3_aa: CASSYIDTQYF
cdr3_nt: TGTGCCAGCAGCTACATAGATACGCAGTATTTT

clone_size: -
d_call: -
v_call: TRBV6-1
j_call: TRBJ2-1
cdr3_aa: CASSPLAAPNEQFF
cdr3_nt: TGTGCCAGCAGTCCATTAGCGGCACCCAATGAGCAGTTCTTC

clone_size: few
d_call: TRBD2
v_call: TRBV7-2
j_call: TRBJ2-3
cdr3_aa: CASSLVSGRSGDTQYF
cdr3_nt: TGTGCCAGCAGCTTAGTGAGCGGGAGAAGTGGAGATACGCAGTATTTT

clone_size: many
d_call: -
v_call: TRBV20-1
j_call: TRBJ2-6
cdr3_aa: CSASRERSGANVLTF
cdr3_nt: TGCAGTGCTAGCAGGGAACGGTCTGGGGCCAACGTCCTGACTTTC

clone_size: many
d_call: TRBD2
v_call: TRBV9
j_call: TRBJ2-7
cdr3_aa: CASSESGGGSEQYF
cdr3_nt: TGTGCCAGCAGCGAGAGCGGGGGGGGGAGCGAGCAGTACTTC

clone_size: many
d_call: TRBD2
v_call: TRBV5-1
j_call: TRBJ2-7
cdr3_aa: CASRITSGGLGEQYF
cdr3_nt: TGCGCCAGCAGGATTACTAGCGGAGGCCTTGGCGAGCAGTACTTC

clone_size: many
d_call: -
v_call: TRBV20-1
j_call: TRBJ2-7
cdr3_aa: CSARSPSSGVSYEQYF
cdr3_nt: TGCAGTGCTAGATCACCTAGTTCGGGAGTTTCCTACGAGCAGTACTTC

clone_size: -
d_call: TRBD2
v_call: TRBV11-2
j_call: TRBJ2-2
cdr3_aa: CASSPTLAGGLTGELFF
cdr3_nt: TGTGCCAGCAGCCCAACTCTAGCGGGAGGACTCACCGGGGAGCTGTTTTTT

clone_size: many
d_call: TRBD1
v_call: TRBV19
j_call: TRBJ2-1
cdr3_aa: CASSTRTGVNEQFF
cdr3_nt: TGTGCCAGTAGTACTCGGACAGGGGTCAATGAGCAGTTCTTC

clone_size: many
d_call: -
v_call: TRBV11-2
j_call: TRBJ2-1
cdr3_aa: CASSLRSAGWYNEQFF
cdr3_nt: TGTGCCAGCAGCTTACGTTCGGCAGGGTGGTACAATGAGCAGTTCTTC

clone_size: -
d_call: -
v_call: TRBV7-8
j_call: TRBJ2-7
cdr3_aa: CASSSGSRTHYEQYF
cdr3_nt: TGTGCCAGCAGCTCCGGCTCCCGCACCCACTACGAGCAGTACTTC

clone_size: few
d_call: TRBD2
v_call: TRBV19
j_call: TRBJ2-3
cdr3_aa: CASSMKPGGDTQYF
cdr3_nt: TGTGCCAGTAGTATGAAACCGGGGGGAGATACGCAGTATTTT

clone_size: few
d_call: -
v_call: TRBV12-3/TRBV12-4
j_call: TRBJ2-2
cdr3_aa: CASSWGGRSNWELFF
cdr3_nt: TGTGCCAGCAGTTGGGGTGGGCGCAGTAACTGGGAGCTGTTTTTT

clone_size: many
d_call: -
v_call: TRBV7-8
j_call: TRBJ1-1
cdr3_aa: CASSQEGEGNTEAFF
cdr3_nt: TGTGCCAGCAGCCAAGAGGGGGAGGGGAACACTGAAGCTTTCTTT

clone_size: -
d_call: TRBD1
v_call: TRBV7-2
j_call: TRBJ2-4
cdr3_aa: CASSSTTGTLAKNIQYF
cdr3_nt: TGTGCCAGCAGCTCGACGACAGGGACCCTTGCCAAAAACATTCAGTACTTC

clone_size: many
d_call: -
v_call: TRBV2
j_call: TRBJ1-5
cdr3_aa: CASSAYREQPQHF
cdr3_nt: TGTGCCAGCAGTGCATACAGGGAACAGCCCCAGCATTTT

clone_size: many
d_call: TRBD2
v_call: TRBV11-2
j_call: TRBJ2-7
cdr3_aa: CASRGGGSGTYEQYF
cdr3_nt: TGTGCCAGCAGAGGAGGGGGTAGCGGGACCTACGAGCAGTACTTC

clone_size: many
d_call: TRBD1
v_call: TRBV6-2/TRBV6-3
j_call: TRBJ1-2
cdr3_aa: CASTGTGVGYTF
cdr3_nt: TGTGCCAGCACCGGGACAGGGGTTGGCTACACCTTC

clone_size: -
d_call: -
v_call: TRBV6-1
j_call: TRBJ2-7
cdr3_aa: CASSATFAGSYEHYF
cdr3_nt: TGTGCCAGCAGTGCAACATTTGCAGGGAGCTACGAGCATTACTTC

clone_size: many
d_call: -
v_call: TRBV25-1
j_call: TRBJ2-2
cdr3_aa: CASSELTGELFF
cdr3_nt: TGTGCCAGCAGTGAGTTAACCGGGGAGCTGTTTTTT

clone_size: many
d_call: -
v_call: TRBV9
j_call: TRBJ2-7
cdr3_aa: CASSVARGPYSEQYF
cdr3_nt: TGTGCCAGCAGCGTAGCGAGGGGACCGTATAGCGAGCAGTACTTC

clone_size: many
d_call: TRBD1
v_call: TRBV12-3/TRBV12-4
j_call: TRBJ1-4
cdr3_aa: CASSWGTGPSPTNEKLFF
cdr3_nt: TGTGCCAGCAGCTGGGGGACAGGGCCCTCCCCAACTAATGAAAAACTGTTTTTT

clone_size: many
d_call: -
v_call: TRBV3-1
j_call: TRBJ2-1
cdr3_aa: CASSPFRRGNEQFF
cdr3_nt: TGTGCCAGCAGCCCATTCAGGCGAGGGAATGAGCAGTTCTTC

clone_size: many
d_call: -
v_call: TRBV19
j_call: TRBJ1-1
cdr3_aa: CASTPGVWKNTEAFF
cdr3_nt: TGTGCCAGTACCCCCGGGGTGTGGAAGAACACTGAAGCTTTCTTT

clone_size: -
d_call: -
v_call: TRBV19
j_call: TRBJ2-7
cdr3_aa: CASGPYEQYF
cdr3_nt: TGTGCCAGTGGTCCCTACGAGCAGTACTTC

clone_size: many
d_call: TRBD2
v_call: TRBV2
j_call: TRBJ2-2
cdr3_aa: CASSGAGTSGRALFGELFF
cdr3_nt: TGTGCCAGCAGTGGTGCCGGGACTAGCGGGAGGGCTTTGTTCGGGGAGCTGTTTTTT

clone_size: -
d_call: TRBD2
v_call: TRBV2
j_call: TRBJ2-5
cdr3_aa: CASSGTSGNLETQYF
cdr3_nt: TGTGCCAGCAGTGGGACTAGCGGGAATCTAGAGACCCAGTACTTC